The present entry profiles one TCR beta chain with its context. The data stem from a study of shared clonotypes between healthy human individuals. This CDR3 is 14 amino acids long. Germline CDR1 is MRHNA and CDR2 is SNTAGT. Trimming removed 5 bases at V and 3 bases at J, with 10 bases between. Profiling relied on immunoSEQ multiplex PCR, and the TCRdb table lists in-frame clones only, not all of them. The table has hundreds of thousands of clones, about 76% seen once; the top ten hold less than 15%. This TCR was recovered from a woman aged 40 to 50 in good health. Some clones in this sample may be carry-over from other donors' samples. Input material: PBMCs. The chain combines TRBV6-4 with TRBJ2-2; possibly TRBD1 or TRBD2 for D (5 bases each). CDR3 coding DNA: TGTGCCAGCAGTCCTGGGACCGACACCGGGGAGCTGTTTTTT. This sequence encodes CASSPGTDTGELFF.